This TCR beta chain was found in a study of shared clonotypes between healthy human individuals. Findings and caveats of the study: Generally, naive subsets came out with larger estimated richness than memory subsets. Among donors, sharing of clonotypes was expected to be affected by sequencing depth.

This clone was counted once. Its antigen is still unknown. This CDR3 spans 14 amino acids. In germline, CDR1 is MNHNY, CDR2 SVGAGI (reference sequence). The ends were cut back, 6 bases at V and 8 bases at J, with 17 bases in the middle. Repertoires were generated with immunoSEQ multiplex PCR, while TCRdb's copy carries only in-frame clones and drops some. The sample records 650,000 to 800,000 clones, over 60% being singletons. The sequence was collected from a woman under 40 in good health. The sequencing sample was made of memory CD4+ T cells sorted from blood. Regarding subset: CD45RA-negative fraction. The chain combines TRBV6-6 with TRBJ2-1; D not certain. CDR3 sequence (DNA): TGTGCCAGCAGGGAGAACCTAGGGCTCGATGAGCAGTTCTTC. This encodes CASRENLGLDEQFF.